This T cell receptor beta chain was found in a study of resident and recirculating memory T cells in vitiligo. The CDR3 loop spans 16 amino acids. Germline CDR1 reads SGHAT; CDR2 reads FQNNGV. The trim removed 5 bases at V and 0 bases at J, leaving 3 bases unmatched. Study observations and caveats: Sequences differed between biopsy sites and patients, suggesting private specificity. Vitiligo lesions lacked a unique dominant clone, and clonality varied.

In regard to this clone: Its antigen is not known.

Sequencing was performed with immunoSEQ multiplex PCR; in TCRdb, only in-frame clones are kept and a portion is missing. This table has 70,000 to 75,000 clones, roughly 90% appearing once. Stability required unchanged lesions during the previous 6 months. Confetti depigmentation, marking active vitiligo, was absent in these patients. The sequenced material came from blood. The J gene is TRBJ1-6, the V gene TRBV11-2; 8 nucleotides match TRBD1. This receptor was identified in a male donor with vitiligo. In nucleotides, the CDR3 is TGTGCCAGCAGCAGGGACAGGAGCTCCTATAATTCACCCCTCCACTTT. Translation gives CASSRDRSSYNSPLHF.